Given below is one T cell receptor (beta chain) in context. Its specificity is not known. This CDR3 region has 14 residues. Germline CDR1 is SGHAT and CDR2 is FQDESV (reference sequence). The junction had 4 bases not matched to a gene; V was cut back by 4 bases and J by 7 bases. This entry is derived from a study of circulating and synovial CD4+ cells in juvenile arthritis. Study conclusions and caveats: Circulating pathogenic-like and bulk T cells looked alike by Vbeta family usage. Shared-clonotype fractions with synovium likely underestimate full repertoire overlap. These blood cells shared more CDR3 sequences with synovium than bulk blood.

Profiled with immunoSEQ multiplex PCR; TCRdb holds only in-frame clones, not every one. The sample has about 16,000 clones, around nine tenths seen once; the top ten hold around 0.78%. Patients with active juvenile idiopathic arthritis donated these samples. The gene calls are TRBV11-1 and TRBJ1-4; 9 positions agree with TRBD1. This TCR came from a human donor with juvenile idiopathic arthritis. Input material: CD4+ T cells from blood. In nucleotides, the CDR3 is TGTGCCAGCAGCTCTGACAGGGGGAGTGAAAAACTGTTTTTT. Amino acids: CASSSDRGSEKLFF.